The rows below give T cell receptor beta chains drawn from one sample of a study of cytomegalovirus exposure and HLA in healthy donors. Using immunoSEQ multiplex PCR, the repertoire was profiled, and TCRdb retains in-frame clones only, with some absent. The sample gives some 120,000 clones, around 8.5% of which show up once; 5.5% is in the top ten. Material for sequencing was PBMCs. The receptors were sampled from a man in his forties in good health and CMV-seronegative. Each CDR3 is given with its conserved first and last residue. A D gene is named only where the DNA matches it firmly. Clone sizes are given selectively: once, few, many, or a class where the clone is expanded.

V: TRBV5-6
J: TRBJ1-2
size: NA
D: NA
DNA: TGTGCCAGCAGCCCAGACGCACTCGGACAGCGACTCTATGGCTACACCTTC
CDR3: CASSPDALGQRLYGYTF

V: TRBV5-1
J: TRBJ2-1
size: few
D: TRBD2
DNA: TGCGCCAGCAGACGAGCGGGGGGGCCTGGGAATGAGCAGTTCTTC
CDR3: CASRRAGGPGNEQFF

V: TRBV11-2
J: TRBJ2-3
size: few
D: NA
DNA: TGTGCCAGCAGCTTACGGAGCGACGGTACGCAGTATTTT
CDR3: CASSLRSDGTQYF

V: TRBV4-2
J: TRBJ1-2
size: NA
D: TRBD1
DNA: TGTGCCAGCAGCCAAGGGACAGGGGCGCCGATTAACTATGGCTACACCTTC
CDR3: CASSQGTGAPINYGYTF

V: TRBV6-5
J: TRBJ1-1
size: few
D: NA
DNA: TGTGCCAGCAGTCCCTACAGGGATCACGACACTGAAGCTTTCTTT
CDR3: CASSPYRDHDTEAFF

V: TRBV30
J: TRBJ1-3
size: NA
D: NA
DNA: TGTGCCTTTGACGGAGACTCTGGAAACACCATATATTTT
CDR3: CAFDGDSGNTIYF

V: TRBV5-4
J: TRBJ1-2
size: NA
D: NA
DNA: TGTGCCAGCAGCTTGGAAGGGGGTGGCTACACCTTC
CDR3: CASSLEGGGYTF

V: TRBV10-3
J: TRBJ2-7
size: NA
D: NA
DNA: TGTGCCATCAGTGAGGAGACTTCCTCCTACGAGCAGTACTTC
CDR3: CAISEETSSYEQYF

V: TRBV6-6
J: TRBJ2-1
size: few
D: TRBD1
DNA: TGTGCCAGCAGTGACGGGACAGGGGCCTACAATGAGCAGTTCTTC
CDR3: CASSDGTGAYNEQFF

V: TRBV6-6
J: TRBJ2-7
size: few
D: TRBD1
DNA: TGTGCCAGCAGTTACCGGACAGGGACCTACCACGAGCAGTACTTC
CDR3: CASSYRTGTYHEQYF

V: TRBV7-9
J: TRBJ1-6
size: NA
D: NA
DNA: TGTGCCAGCAGCTTTGGCCGTGATAATTCACCCCTCCACTTT
CDR3: CASSFGRDNSPLHF

V: TRBV7-6
J: TRBJ1-2
size: few
D: NA
DNA: TGTGCCAGCAGCTTCCTCGGAGAGTCTGGCTACACCTTC
CDR3: CASSFLGESGYTF

V: TRBV27
J: TRBJ1-1
size: NA
D: NA
DNA: TGTGCCAGCAGTTTTGTAGGGGGGGGAACTGAAGCTTTCTTT
CDR3: CASSFVGGGTEAFF

V: TRBV6-1
J: TRBJ2-1
size: NA
D: NA
DNA: TGTGCCAGCAGTGAAAATGTCAACTACAATGAGCAGTTCTTC
CDR3: CASSENVNYNEQFF

V: TRBV6-5
J: TRBJ1-6
size: NA
D: TRBD1
DNA: TGTGCCAGCAGCCTCAAAAGGCGGGACAGCCTATTTTTT
CDR3: CASSLKRRDSLFF

V: TRBV28
J: TRBJ1-4
size: few
D: NA
DNA: TGTGCCAGCAGTTTATCGGGGGGCAGGGGAAAACTGTTTTTT
CDR3: CASSLSGGRGKLFF

V: TRBV11-2
J: TRBJ2-2
size: few
D: TRBD2
DNA: TGTGCCAGCAGCTTAGAAATTAGCGGGGGGAGTTACACCGGGGAGCTGTTTTTT
CDR3: CASSLEISGGSYTGELFF

V: TRBV5-1
J: TRBJ2-2
size: NA
D: NA
DNA: TGCGCCAGCAGCTTGGCCGGCGGCCTATCCGGGGAGCTGTTTTTT
CDR3: CASSLAGGLSGELFF

V: TRBV4-1
J: TRBJ2-7
size: few
D: NA
DNA: TGCGCCAGCAGCCTAGATCCGGGGGGCGGGCAGTACTTC
CDR3: CASSLDPGGGQYF

V: TRBV7-7
J: TRBJ2-1
size: few
D: TRBD1
DNA: TGTGCCAGCAGCGATCCGGGACAGGGTAAGAATGAGCAGTTCTTC
CDR3: CASSDPGQGKNEQFF

V: TRBV7-9
J: TRBJ1-1
size: NA
D: NA
DNA: TGTGCCAGCAGCTCCGCCCGGACTTTGAACACTGAAGCTTTCTTT
CDR3: CASSSARTLNTEAFF

V: TRBV7-9
J: TRBJ2-7
size: few
D: TRBD1
DNA: TGTGCCAGCAGCTCGGACAGGGGGGACGAGCAGTACTTC
CDR3: CASSSDRGDEQYF

V: TRBV5-4
J: TRBJ2-1
size: NA
D: TRBD2
DNA: TGTGCCAGCAGCCCTAGCGGGGGGTATGAGCAGTTCTTC
CDR3: CASSPSGGYEQFF

V: TRBV7-6
J: TRBJ2-5
size: NA
D: NA
DNA: TGTGCCAGCAGCTTAGCGGGGGGGCGTTCAGAGACCCAGTACTTC
CDR3: CASSLAGGRSETQYF